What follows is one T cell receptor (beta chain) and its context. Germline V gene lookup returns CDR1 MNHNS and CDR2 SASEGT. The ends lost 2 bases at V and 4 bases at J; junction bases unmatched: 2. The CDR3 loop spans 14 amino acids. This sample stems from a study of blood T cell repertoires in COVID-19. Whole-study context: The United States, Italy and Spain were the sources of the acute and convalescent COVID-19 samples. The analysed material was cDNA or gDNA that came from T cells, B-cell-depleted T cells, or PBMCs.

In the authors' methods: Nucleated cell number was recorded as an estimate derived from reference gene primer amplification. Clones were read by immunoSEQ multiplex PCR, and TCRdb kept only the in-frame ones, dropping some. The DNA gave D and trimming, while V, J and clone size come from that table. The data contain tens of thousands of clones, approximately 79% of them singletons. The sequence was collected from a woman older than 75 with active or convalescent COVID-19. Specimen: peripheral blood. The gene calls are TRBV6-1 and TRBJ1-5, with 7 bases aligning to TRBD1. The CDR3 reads CASSEQGENQPQHF. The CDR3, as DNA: TGTGCCAGCAGTGAACAGGGGGAAAATCAGCCCCAGCATTTT.